This TCR beta chain was recorded in a study of blood T cell repertoires in COVID-19. Participant ages covered about 18 to 89 years across around 22 US areas. TCRdb's copy holds only in-frame clones and misses some; the assay was immunoSEQ multiplex PCR. The sample contains roughly 200,000 clones, more than 80% of which appear only once. This CDR3 has 15 amino acids. The J segment lost 7 bases and the V segment lost 3 bases, leaving 9 bases of the junction unmatched. Germline CDR1 is MNHEY and CDR2 is SMNVEV (reference sequence). The gene calls are TRBV27 and TRBJ2-7; 10 nucleotides agree with TRBD1. The source of this sequence is a man aged 35-49 years who had recovered from COVID-19. The specimen was PBMCs or T cells enriched from blood (not recorded which). DNA of the CDR3: TGTGCCAGCAGTTTGTCCGGGACAGGGGCCAGGGAGCAGTACTTC. Residues: CASSLSGTGAREQYF.